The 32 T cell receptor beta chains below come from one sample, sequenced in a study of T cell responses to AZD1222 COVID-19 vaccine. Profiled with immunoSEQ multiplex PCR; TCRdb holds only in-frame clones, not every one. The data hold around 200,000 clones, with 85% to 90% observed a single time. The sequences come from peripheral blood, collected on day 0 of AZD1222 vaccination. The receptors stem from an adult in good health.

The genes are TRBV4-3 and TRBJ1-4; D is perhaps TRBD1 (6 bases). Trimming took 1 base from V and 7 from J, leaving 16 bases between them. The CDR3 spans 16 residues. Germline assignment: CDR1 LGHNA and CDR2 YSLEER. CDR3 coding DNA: TGCGCCAGCAGCCAAGTCGAGGGGCAGGGGTCTGAAAAACTGTTTTTT. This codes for CASSQVEGQGSEKLFF.

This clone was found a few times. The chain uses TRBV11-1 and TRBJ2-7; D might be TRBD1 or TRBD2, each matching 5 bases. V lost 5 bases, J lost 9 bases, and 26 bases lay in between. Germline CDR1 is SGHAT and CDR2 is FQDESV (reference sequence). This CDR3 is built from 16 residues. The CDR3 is CASSPRGYSRAEGQYF. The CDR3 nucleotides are TGTGCCAGCAGCCCTAGGGGCTATAGCAGGGCCGAGGGGCAGTACTTC.

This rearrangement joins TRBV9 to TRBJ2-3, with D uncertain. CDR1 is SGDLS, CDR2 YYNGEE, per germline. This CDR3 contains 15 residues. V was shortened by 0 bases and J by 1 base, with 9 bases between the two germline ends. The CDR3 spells CASSVAPVGTDTQYF. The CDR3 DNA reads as TGTGCCAGCAGCGTAGCTCCGGTGGGCACAGATACGCAGTATTTT.

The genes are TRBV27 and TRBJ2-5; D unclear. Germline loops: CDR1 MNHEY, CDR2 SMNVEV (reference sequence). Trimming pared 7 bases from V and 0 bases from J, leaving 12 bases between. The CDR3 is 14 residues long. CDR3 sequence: CASKNNRYQETQYF. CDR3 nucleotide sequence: TGTGCCAGCAAAAACAACAGATACCAAGAGACCCAGTACTTC.

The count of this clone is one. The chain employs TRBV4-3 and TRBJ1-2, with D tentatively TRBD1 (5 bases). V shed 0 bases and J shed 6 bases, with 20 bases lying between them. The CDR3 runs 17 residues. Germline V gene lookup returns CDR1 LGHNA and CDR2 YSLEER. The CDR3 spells CASSQDRIGTTRDGYTF. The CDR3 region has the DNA TGCGCCAGCAGCCAAGATAGAATAGGGACGACTAGGGATGGCTACACCTTC.

CDR3 bases: TGCAGTGCTAGTCGGGCGGGGCCGAGGAACACTGAAGCTTTCTTT. This translates into CSASRAGPRNTEAFF. The chain carries TRBV20-1 and TRBJ1-1, with D perhaps TRBD1 (5 bases). Germline CDR1 and CDR2: DFQATT and SNEGSKA (reference sequence). V was trimmed by 3 bases and J by 1 base, leaving 15 bases between them. CDR3 length: 15 amino acids.

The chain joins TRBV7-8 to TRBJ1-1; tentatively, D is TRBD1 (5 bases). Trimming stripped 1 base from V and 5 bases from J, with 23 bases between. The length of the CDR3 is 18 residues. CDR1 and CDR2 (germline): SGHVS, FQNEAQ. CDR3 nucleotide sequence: TGTGCCAGCAGCTTAGAACCCTCGTCTCGGACACGGGGAACTGAAGCTTTCTTT. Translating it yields CASSLEPSSRTRGTEAFF.

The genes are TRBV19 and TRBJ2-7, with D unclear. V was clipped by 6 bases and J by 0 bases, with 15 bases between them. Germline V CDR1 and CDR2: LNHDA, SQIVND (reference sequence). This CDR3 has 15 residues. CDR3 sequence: CASSSVGHSSYEQYF. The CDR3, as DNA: TGTGCCAGTAGCTCTGTCGGGCATTCCTCCTACGAGCAGTACTTC.

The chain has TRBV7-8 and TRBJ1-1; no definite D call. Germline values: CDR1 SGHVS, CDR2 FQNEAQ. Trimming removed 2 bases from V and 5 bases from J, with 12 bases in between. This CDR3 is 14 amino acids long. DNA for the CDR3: TGTGCCAGCAGCTTATCTACAGTATGGACTGAAGCTTTCTTT. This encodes CASSLSTVWTEAFF.

The CDR3 DNA is TGTGCCAGCTCCATTTTTGGTAATGAAAAACTGTTTTTT. This gives the protein CASSIFGNEKLFF. The gene calls are TRBV25-1 and TRBJ1-4; no clear D gene. The length of the CDR3 is 13 residues. The V gene's germline CDR1 is MGHDK and CDR2 SYGVNS. Trimming removed 8 bases at V and 4 bases at J, with 11 bases between.

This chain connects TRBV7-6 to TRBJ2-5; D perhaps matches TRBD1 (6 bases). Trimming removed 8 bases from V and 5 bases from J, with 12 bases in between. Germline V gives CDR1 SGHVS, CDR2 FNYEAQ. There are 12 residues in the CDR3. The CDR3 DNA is TGTGCCAGCGTACAGGGTAGGGAGACCCAGTACTTC. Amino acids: CASVQGRETQYF.

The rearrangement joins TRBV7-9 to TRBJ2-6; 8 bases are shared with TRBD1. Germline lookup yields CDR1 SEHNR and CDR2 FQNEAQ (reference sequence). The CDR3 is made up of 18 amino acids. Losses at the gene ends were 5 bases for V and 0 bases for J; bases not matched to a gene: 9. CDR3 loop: CASSQDRVLSSGANVLTF. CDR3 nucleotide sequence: TGTGCCAGCAGCCAGGACAGGGTCCTAAGCTCTGGGGCCAACGTCCTGACTTTC.

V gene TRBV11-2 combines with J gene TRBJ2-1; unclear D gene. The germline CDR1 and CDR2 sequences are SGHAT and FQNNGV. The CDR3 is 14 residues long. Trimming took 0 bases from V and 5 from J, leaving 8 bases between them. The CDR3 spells CASSLELLNNEQFF. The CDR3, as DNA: TGTGCCAGCAGCTTAGAACTTCTTAACAATGAGCAGTTCTTC.

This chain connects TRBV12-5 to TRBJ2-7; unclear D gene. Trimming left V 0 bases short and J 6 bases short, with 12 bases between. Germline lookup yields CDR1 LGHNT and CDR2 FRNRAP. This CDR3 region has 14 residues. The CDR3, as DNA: TGTGCTAGTGGTTTGGTACAAGGCCGACGCGAGCAGTACTTC. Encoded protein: CASGLVQGRREQYF. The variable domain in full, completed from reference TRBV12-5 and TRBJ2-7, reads DARVTQTPRHKVTEMGQEVTMRCQPILGHNTVFWYRQTMMQGLELLAYFRNRAPLDDSGMPKDRFSAEMPDATLATLKIQPSEPRDSAVYFCASGLVQGRREQYFGPGTRLTVT.

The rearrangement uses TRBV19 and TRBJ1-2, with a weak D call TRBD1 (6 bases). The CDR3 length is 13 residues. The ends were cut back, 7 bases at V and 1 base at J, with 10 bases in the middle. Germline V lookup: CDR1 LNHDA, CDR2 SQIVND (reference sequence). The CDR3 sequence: CASTRGINYGYTF. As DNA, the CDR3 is TGTGCCAGTACGAGGGGGATTAACTATGGCTACACCTTC.

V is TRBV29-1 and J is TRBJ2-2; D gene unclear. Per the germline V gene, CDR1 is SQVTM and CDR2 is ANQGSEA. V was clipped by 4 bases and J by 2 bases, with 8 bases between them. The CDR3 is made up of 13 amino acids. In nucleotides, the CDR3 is TGCAGCGTTGGAACTACAAACACCGGGGAGCTGTTTTTT. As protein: CSVGTTNTGELFF.

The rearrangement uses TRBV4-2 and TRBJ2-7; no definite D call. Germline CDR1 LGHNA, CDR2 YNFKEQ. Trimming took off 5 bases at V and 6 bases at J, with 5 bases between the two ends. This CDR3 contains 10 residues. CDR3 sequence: CASSGLEQYF. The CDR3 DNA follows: TGTGCCAGCAGCGGCCTCGAGCAGTACTTC.

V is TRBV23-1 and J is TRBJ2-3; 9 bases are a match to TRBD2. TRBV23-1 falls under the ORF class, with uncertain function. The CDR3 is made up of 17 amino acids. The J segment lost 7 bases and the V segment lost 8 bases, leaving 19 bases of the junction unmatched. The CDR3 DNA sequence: TGCGCCAGCCGCACTTGGGGGCTAGCGGGACCCCGTCATACGCAGTATTTT. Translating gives CASRTWGLAGPRHTQYF.

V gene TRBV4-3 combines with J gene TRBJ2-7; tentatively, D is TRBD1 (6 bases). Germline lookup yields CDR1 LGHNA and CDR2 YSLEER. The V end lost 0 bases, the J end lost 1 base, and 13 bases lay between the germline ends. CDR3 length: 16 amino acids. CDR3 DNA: TGCGCCAGCAGCCAAGAAGGGCCACAGGGTTCCTACGAGCAGTACTTC. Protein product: CASSQEGPQGSYEQYF.

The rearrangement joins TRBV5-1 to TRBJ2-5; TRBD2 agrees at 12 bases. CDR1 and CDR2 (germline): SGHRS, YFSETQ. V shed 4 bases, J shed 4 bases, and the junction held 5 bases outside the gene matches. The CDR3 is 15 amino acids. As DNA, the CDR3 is TGCGCCAGCAGCCCGACGGGACTAGCGGGAGAGACCCAGTACTTC. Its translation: CASSPTGLAGETQYF.

The DNA for the CDR3 is TGTGCCAGTAGTCTAAATACAGGAAACTATGGCTACACCTTC. This translates into CASSLNTGNYGYTF. The V and J genes are TRBV19 and TRBJ1-2; possibly TRBD1 for D (5 bases). V was shortened by 5 bases and J by 2 bases, with 12 bases between the two germline ends. The CDR3 consists of 14 residues. Germline V gene lookup returns CDR1 LNHDA and CDR2 SQIVND (reference sequence).

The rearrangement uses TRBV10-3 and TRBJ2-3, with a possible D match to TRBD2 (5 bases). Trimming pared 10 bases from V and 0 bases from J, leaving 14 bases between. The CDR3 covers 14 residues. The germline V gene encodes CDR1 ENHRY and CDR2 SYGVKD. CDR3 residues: CATSQPGSTDTQYF. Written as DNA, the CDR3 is TGTGCCACTTCCCAGCCGGGAAGCACAGATACGCAGTATTTT.

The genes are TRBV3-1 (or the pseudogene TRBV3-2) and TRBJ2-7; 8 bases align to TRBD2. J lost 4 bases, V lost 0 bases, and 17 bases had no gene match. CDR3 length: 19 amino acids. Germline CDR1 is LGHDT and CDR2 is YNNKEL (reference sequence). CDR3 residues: CASSQDLRTSMSFLYEQYF. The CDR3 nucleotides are TGTGCCAGCAGCCAAGATCTTCGGACTAGCATGAGTTTTCTGTACGAGCAGTACTTC.

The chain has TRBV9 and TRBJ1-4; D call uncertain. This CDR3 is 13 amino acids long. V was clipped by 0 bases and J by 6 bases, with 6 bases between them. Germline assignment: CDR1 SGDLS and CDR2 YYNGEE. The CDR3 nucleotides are TGTGCCAGCAGCGTAGCTAACGATGAAAAACTGTTTTTT. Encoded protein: CASSVANDEKLFF.

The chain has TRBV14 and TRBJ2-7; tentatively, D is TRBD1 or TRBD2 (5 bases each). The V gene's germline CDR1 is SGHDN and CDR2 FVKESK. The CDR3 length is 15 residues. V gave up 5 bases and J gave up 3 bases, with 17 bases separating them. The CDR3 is CASSRDRDGDYEQYF. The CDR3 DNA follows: TGTGCCAGCAGCAGGGACCGGGACGGGGACTACGAGCAGTACTTC. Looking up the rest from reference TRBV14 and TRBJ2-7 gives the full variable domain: EAGVTQFPSHSVIEKGQTVTLRCDPISGHDNLYWYRRVMGKEIKFLLHFVKESKQDESGMPNNRFLAERTGGTYSTLKVQPAELEDSGVYFCASSRDRDGDYEQYFGPGTRLTVT.

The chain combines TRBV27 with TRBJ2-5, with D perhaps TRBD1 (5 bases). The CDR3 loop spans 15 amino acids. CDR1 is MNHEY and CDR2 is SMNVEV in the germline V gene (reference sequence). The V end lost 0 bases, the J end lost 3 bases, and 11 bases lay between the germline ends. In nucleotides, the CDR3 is TGTGCCAGCAGTTTATCGTTAAGGGGCAAAGAGACCCAGTACTTC. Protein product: CASSLSLRGKETQYF.

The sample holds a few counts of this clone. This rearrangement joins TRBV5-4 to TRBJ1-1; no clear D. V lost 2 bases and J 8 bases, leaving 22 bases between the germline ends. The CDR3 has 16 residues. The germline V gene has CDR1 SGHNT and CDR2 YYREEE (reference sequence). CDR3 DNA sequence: TGTGCCAGCAGCTTACCAACCCGTACCCCATTGAGGGAAGCTTTCTTT. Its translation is CASSLPTRTPLREAFF.

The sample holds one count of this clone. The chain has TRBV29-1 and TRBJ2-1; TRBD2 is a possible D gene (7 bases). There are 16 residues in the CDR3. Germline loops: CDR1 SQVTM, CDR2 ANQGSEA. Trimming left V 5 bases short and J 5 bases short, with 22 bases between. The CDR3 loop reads CSVLKGGGRANNEQFF. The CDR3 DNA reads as TGCAGCGTTCTCAAAGGAGGGGGGAGGGCCAACAATGAGCAGTTCTTC.

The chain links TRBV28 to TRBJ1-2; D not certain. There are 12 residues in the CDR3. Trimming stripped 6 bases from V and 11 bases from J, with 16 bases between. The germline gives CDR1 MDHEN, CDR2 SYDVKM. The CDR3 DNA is TGTGCCAGCAGACCTCGTCAGGCCAGGTACACCTTC. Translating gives CASRPRQARYTF.

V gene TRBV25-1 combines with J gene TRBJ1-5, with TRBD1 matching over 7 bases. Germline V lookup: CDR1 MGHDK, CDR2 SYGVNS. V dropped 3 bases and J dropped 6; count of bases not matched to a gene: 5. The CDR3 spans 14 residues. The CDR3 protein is CASSDPTGSQPQHF. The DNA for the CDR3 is TGTGCCAGCAGTGACCCGACAGGGTCTCAGCCCCAGCATTTT.

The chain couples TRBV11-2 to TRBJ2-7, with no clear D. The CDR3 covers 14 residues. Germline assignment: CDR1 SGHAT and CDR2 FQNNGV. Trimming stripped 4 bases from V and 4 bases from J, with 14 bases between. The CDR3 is CASSSHGVKYEQYF. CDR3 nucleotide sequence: TGTGCCAGCAGCTCCCATGGGGTTAAGTACGAGCAGTACTTC.

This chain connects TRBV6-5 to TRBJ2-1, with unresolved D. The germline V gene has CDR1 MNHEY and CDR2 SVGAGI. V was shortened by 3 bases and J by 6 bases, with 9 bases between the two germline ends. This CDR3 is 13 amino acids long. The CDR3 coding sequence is TGTGCCAGCAGTTATGTTTCAGCCAATGAGCAGTTCTTC. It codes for CASSYVSANEQFF.